These 11 T cell receptor beta chains were sequenced from one sample in a study of OX40 agonist ivuxolimab in advanced cancers. Method: immunoSEQ multiplex PCR; TCRdb's copy keeps in-frame clones and lacks some. The repertoire includes about 65,000 clones, roughly 87% of them detected once, and 1% to 1.2% sits in the top ten. This specimen consisted of CD4+ or CD8+ T cells sorted from blood, obtained in a trial of the OX40 agonist ivuxolimab. The source is an adult with an advanced solid tumor such as melanoma, head and neck, liver or kidney cancer.

The V and J genes are TRBV6-1 and TRBJ1-2; 9 bases map to TRBD1. The CDR3 runs 15 residues. Germline V gene data show CDR1 as MNHNS and CDR2 as SASEGT. Unmatched junction bases numbered 6, after V lost 4 bases and J lost 3 bases. CDR3 nucleotide sequence: TGTGCCAGCAGTGGACAGGGGGGCGGCTACTATGGCTACACCTTC. Translating gives CASSGQGGGYYGYTF.

The V and J genes are TRBV7-8 and TRBJ2-2; D is ambiguous. The germline V gene encodes CDR1 SGHVS and CDR2 FQNEAQ. This CDR3 is 15 amino acids long. V lost 2 bases and J lost 4, with 11 bases in between. CDR3 nucleotide sequence: TGTGCCAGCAGCTTATCGGCCAGCCTCACCGGGGAGCTGTTTTTT. Encoded protein: CASSLSASLTGELFF.

The V gene is TRBV11-2, the J gene TRBJ2-3, with no clear D. The CDR3 consists of 13 residues. Germline V gene data show CDR1 as SGHAT and CDR2 as FQNNGV. V was trimmed by 1 base and J by 4 bases, leaving 6 bases between them. The CDR3 DNA sequence: TGTGCCAGCAGCTTAGGAGTCGCAGATACGCAGTATTTT. Translated, it gives CASSLGVADTQYF.

Here the CDR3 DNA reads TGTGCCAGCAGTGATGCGCGGGGGACCAACTACAATGAGCAGTTCTTC. As protein: CASSDARGTNYNEQFF. The V gene is TRBV2, the J gene TRBJ2-1; 7 bases map to TRBD2. The CDR3 has 16 amino acids. Germline V CDR1 and CDR2: SNHLY, FYNNEI. The J segment lost 3 bases and the V segment lost 3 bases, leaving 8 bases of the junction unmatched. Using reference TRBV2 and TRBJ2-1 for the parts outside the CDR3, the full variable domain is EPEVTQTPSHQVTQMGQEVILRCVPISNHLYFYWYRQILGQKVEFLVSFYNNEISEKSEIFDDQFSVERPDGSNFTLKIRSTKLEDSAMYFCASSDARGTNYNEQFFGPGTRLTVL.

The chain links TRBV6-5 to TRBJ1-1, with TRBD1 matching over 8 bases. J lost 10 bases, V lost 2 bases, and 3 bases had no gene match. Looked up from germline, CDR1 is MNHEY and CDR2 is SVGAGI. The CDR3 is made up of 12 amino acids. The CDR3 protein is CASSYNRGAAFF. The CDR3 coding sequence is TGTGCCAGCAGTTACAACAGGGGGGCAGCTTTCTTT.

The rearrangement joins TRBV27 to TRBJ2-3; 10 bases are shared with TRBD1. The length of the CDR3 is 14 residues. Per the germline V gene, CDR1 is MNHEY and CDR2 is SMNVEV (reference sequence). J gave up 6 bases and V 6 bases, and 6 bases lay outside the gene matches. The CDR3 DNA is TGTGCCAGCAGCCTGGGACAGGGGTGGGATACGCAGTATTTT. Amino acid sequence: CASSLGQGWDTQYF.

The table lists this clone with a count of one. V gene TRBV5-5 combines with J gene TRBJ2-7; 7 bases are shared with TRBD1. V shed 3 bases and J 6 bases; nucleotides not matched to a gene: 6. In germline, CDR1 is SGHKS, CDR2 YYEKEE (reference sequence). The CDR3 has 13 amino acids. The CDR3 coding sequence is TGTGCCAGCAGCTCCGTGACAGGGATCGAGCAGTACTTC. Translating gives CASSSVTGIEQYF. The entire variable domain, with the rest obtained from reference TRBV5-5 and TRBJ2-7, is as follows: DAGVTQSPTHLIKTRGQQVTLRCSPISGHKSVSWYQQVLGQGPQFIFQYYEKEERGRGNFPDRFSARQFPNYSSELNVNALLLGDSALYLCASSSVTGIEQYFGPGTRLTVT.

CDR3 nucleotides: TGTGCCAGCTCACCAACAAGGACGAACACCGGGGAGCTGTTTTTT. It specifies CASSPTRTNTGELFF. This chain uses TRBV18 with TRBJ2-2; D ambiguous. This CDR3 region has 15 residues. V lost 2 bases and J lost 0, with 7 bases in between. Germline V gene sequence: CDR1 KGHSH, CDR2 LQKENI. Full variable domain (remainder filled in from reference TRBV18 and TRBJ2-2): NAGVMQNPRHLVRRRGQEARLRCSPMKGHSHVYWYRQLPEEGLKFMVYLQKENIIDESGMPKERFSAEFPKEGPSILRIQQVVRGDSAAYFCASSPTRTNTGELFFGEGSRLTVL.

The chain recombines TRBV7-8 with TRBJ2-2, with 9 bases lining up with TRBD1. The CDR3 covers 16 residues. V shed 4 bases and J 4 bases; nucleotides not matched to a gene: 7. Germline CDR1 SGHVS, CDR2 FQNEAQ. The CDR3 bases are TGTGCCAGCAGCTCCGGGACAGGGTCGGTCACCGGGGAGCTGTTTTTT. It is translated as CASSSGTGSVTGELFF.

This clone was seen a few times. CDR3 protein: CASSVFSWGTEAFF. CDR3 bases: TGTGCCAGCAGCGTATTCTCATGGGGCACTGAAGCTTTCTTT. V usage is TRBV9 and J usage is TRBJ1-1; D unclear. The CDR3 extends over 14 amino acids. The germline CDR1 and CDR2 sequences are SGDLS and YYNGEE. With 1 base removed from V and 4 bases from J, the gap between germline ends came to 11 bases.

Worth noting for this clone: Distinct nucleotide sequences in the sample also encode this CDR3. V usage is TRBV19 and J usage is TRBJ1-6, with 7 bases that match TRBD1. The CDR3 runs to 13 residues. The junction had 3 bases not matched to a gene; V was cut back by 4 bases and J by 9 bases. Germline V gives CDR1 LNHDA, CDR2 SQIVND (reference sequence). CDR3 nucleotides: TGTGCCAGTAGTAGACAGGGCAGTTCACCCCTCCACTTT. It codes for CASSRQGSSPLHF.